The rows below give T cell receptor beta chains drawn from one sample of a study of T cell responses to AZD1222 COVID-19 vaccine. Method: immunoSEQ multiplex PCR; TCRdb's copy keeps in-frame clones and lacks some. The data show around 140,000 clones, 90% to 95% seen once. The sequenced sample was peripheral blood, obtained after recovery from COVID-19. The source is an adult who had recovered from COVID-19. The CDR3 runs from the conserved cysteine through the conserved F or W. A D gene is named only where the DNA matches it firmly. Clone size is not always given. Where it is, it says once, few, many or a class for expanded clones.

clone_size: NA; j_call: TRBJ1-1; v_call: TRBV11-2; d_call: NA; cdr3_aa: CASSLSSGKATEAFF; cdr3_nt: TGTGCCAGCAGCTTATCTTCAGGGAAGGCCACTGAAGCTTTCTTT
clone_size: once; j_call: TRBJ1-6; v_call: TRBV13; d_call: TRBD1; cdr3_aa: CASSLGTGESPLHF; cdr3_nt: TGTGCCAGCAGCTTAGGGACAGGGGAATCACCCCTCCACTTT
clone_size: NA; j_call: TRBJ2-1; v_call: TRBV2; d_call: NA; cdr3_aa: CASSELQSYNEQFF; cdr3_nt: TGTGCCAGCAGTGAATTACAGTCCTACAATGAGCAGTTCTTC
clone_size: NA; j_call: TRBJ1-2; v_call: TRBV27; d_call: NA; cdr3_aa: CASSWGTSYGYTF; cdr3_nt: TGTGCCAGCAGTTGGGGGACCAGCTATGGCTACACCTTC
clone_size: NA; j_call: TRBJ2-1; v_call: TRBV3-1/TRBV3-2; d_call: NA; cdr3_aa: CASSQVRGGFYNEQFF; cdr3_nt: TGTGCCAGCAGCCAAGTTCGAGGAGGATTCTACAATGAGCAGTTCTTC
clone_size: NA; j_call: TRBJ2-6; v_call: TRBV9; d_call: TRBD1; cdr3_aa: CASSAGQGVSGANVLTF; cdr3_nt: TGTGCCAGCAGCGCGGGACAGGGAGTCTCTGGGGCCAACGTCCTGACTTTC
clone_size: once; j_call: TRBJ2-5; v_call: TRBV4-1; d_call: NA; cdr3_aa: CASSLPRDQETQYF; cdr3_nt: TGCGCCAGCAGCCTTCCTAGGGACCAGGAGACCCAGTACTTC
clone_size: NA; j_call: TRBJ2-1; v_call: TRBV3-1/TRBV3-2; d_call: TRBD2; cdr3_aa: CASTVEREEVCEQFF; cdr3_nt: TGTGCCAGCACGGTTGAGCGGGAGGAGGTGTGTGAGCAGTTCTTC
clone_size: NA; j_call: TRBJ2-7; v_call: TRBV27; d_call: TRBD1; cdr3_aa: CASSFNRGRWSEQYF; cdr3_nt: TGTGCCAGCAGTTTCAACAGGGGGCGCTGGAGCGAGCAGTACTTC
clone_size: NA; j_call: TRBJ1-1; v_call: TRBV7-2; d_call: TRBD1; cdr3_aa: CASSLANTGQEAFF; cdr3_nt: TGTGCCAGCAGCTTAGCCAACACGGGACAGGAAGCTTTCTTT
clone_size: NA; j_call: TRBJ1-2; v_call: TRBV28; d_call: NA; cdr3_aa: CASSFAAPPSANYGYTF; cdr3_nt: TGTGCCAGCAGTTTTGCTGCGCCTCCCTCAGCTAACTATGGCTACACCTTC
clone_size: NA; j_call: TRBJ2-5; v_call: TRBV10-3; d_call: NA; cdr3_aa: CAISERETQYF; cdr3_nt: TGTGCCATCAGTGAGCGAGAGACCCAGTACTTC
clone_size: NA; j_call: TRBJ1-2; v_call: TRBV3-1/TRBV3-2; d_call: NA; cdr3_aa: CASSQDRGQGTYGYTF; cdr3_nt: TGTGCCAGCAGCCAAGATAGAGGGCAGGGGACGTATGGCTACACCTTC
clone_size: NA; j_call: TRBJ1-5; v_call: TRBV15; d_call: NA; cdr3_aa: CATSTGGDQPQHF; cdr3_nt: TGTGCCACCAGCACGGGAGGGGATCAGCCCCAGCATTTT
clone_size: NA; j_call: TRBJ2-7; v_call: TRBV11-1; d_call: NA; cdr3_aa: CASSFYGTPYEQYF; cdr3_nt: TGTGCCAGCAGCTTTTATGGGACCCCCTACGAGCAGTACTTC
clone_size: NA; j_call: TRBJ2-7; v_call: TRBV29-1; d_call: NA; cdr3_aa: CSVEMDKSYEQYF; cdr3_nt: TGCAGCGTTGAGATGGACAAGTCCTACGAGCAGTACTTC
clone_size: NA; j_call: TRBJ2-4; v_call: TRBV19; d_call: TRBD1; cdr3_aa: CASSTGTEGNIQYF; cdr3_nt: TGTGCCAGTAGTACGGGGACAGAGGGAAACATTCAGTACTTC
clone_size: NA; j_call: TRBJ2-7; v_call: TRBV6-5; d_call: NA; cdr3_aa: CASSYGRGSYEQYF; cdr3_nt: TGTGCCAGCAGTTATGGGCGGGGTTCATACGAGCAGTACTTC
clone_size: NA; j_call: TRBJ2-7; v_call: TRBV4-1; d_call: NA; cdr3_aa: CASSQVFTGAYYEQYF; cdr3_nt: TGCGCCAGCAGCCAAGTCTTTACAGGTGCTTACTACGAGCAGTACTTC
clone_size: NA; j_call: TRBJ1-6; v_call: TRBV6-5; d_call: NA; cdr3_aa: CASSYLNSYNSPLHF; cdr3_nt: TGTGCCAGCAGTTACTTGAACTCCTATAATTCACCCCTCCACTTT
clone_size: NA; j_call: TRBJ1-5; v_call: TRBV27; d_call: NA; cdr3_aa: CASSPLGSYSNQPQHF; cdr3_nt: TGTGCCAGCAGTCCCCTCGGCAGTTATAGCAATCAGCCCCAGCATTTT
clone_size: few; j_call: TRBJ1-4; v_call: TRBV3-1/TRBV3-2; d_call: NA; cdr3_aa: CASRNRVATNEKLFF; cdr3_nt: TGTGCCAGCAGAAACAGGGTTGCAACTAATGAAAAACTGTTTTTT
clone_size: NA; j_call: TRBJ2-3; v_call: TRBV18; d_call: NA; cdr3_aa: CASSPPPTDTQYF; cdr3_nt: TGTGCCAGCTCACCACCGCCTACAGATACGCAGTATTTT
clone_size: NA; j_call: TRBJ1-5; v_call: TRBV7-6; d_call: NA; cdr3_aa: CASSLGTGGPQPQHF; cdr3_nt: TGTGCCAGCAGCTTAGGGACGGGGGGCCCCCAGCCCCAGCATTTT